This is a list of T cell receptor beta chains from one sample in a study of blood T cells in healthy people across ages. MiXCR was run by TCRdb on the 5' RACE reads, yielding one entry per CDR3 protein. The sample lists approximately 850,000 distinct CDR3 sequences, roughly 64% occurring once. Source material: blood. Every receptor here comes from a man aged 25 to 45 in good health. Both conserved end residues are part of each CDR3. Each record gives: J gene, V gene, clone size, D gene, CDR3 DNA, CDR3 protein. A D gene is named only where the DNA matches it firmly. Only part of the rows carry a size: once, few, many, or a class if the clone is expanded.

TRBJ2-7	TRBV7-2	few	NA	TGTGCCAGCAGCTTAGTGTACGGGGAGCAGTACTTC	CASSLVYGEQYF
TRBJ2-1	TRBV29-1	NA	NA	TGCAGCGCCCCGGGACAAGACTACAATGAGCAGTTCTTC	CSAPGQDYNEQFF
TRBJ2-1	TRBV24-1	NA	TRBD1	TGTGCCACCAGTGGTTCAGGGGGCTACAATGAGCAGTTCTTC	CATSGSGGYNEQFF
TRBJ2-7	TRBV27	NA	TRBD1	TGTGCCAGCAGCCCCAGAGGGGGCCACGAGCAGTACTTC	CASSPRGGHEQYF
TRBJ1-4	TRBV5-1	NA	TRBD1	TGCGCCAGCAGCTTTGCCGGGACAGGGGAGGAAAAACTGTTTTTT	CASSFAGTGEEKLFF
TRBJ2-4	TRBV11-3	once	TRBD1	TGTGCCAGCAGCCGGGACAGGTTAGGCATTCAGTACTTC	CASSRDRLGIQYF
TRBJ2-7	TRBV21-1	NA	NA	TGTGCCAGCAGCCCCTACAAAACCTCCAGCCTAGGAAAAACCCACGAGCAGTACTTC	CASSPYKTSSLGKTHEQYF
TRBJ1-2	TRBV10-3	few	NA	TGTGCCATCAGTGATGGGGGGGGCTACACCTTC	CAISDGGGYTF
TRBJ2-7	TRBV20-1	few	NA	TGCAGTGCTAGTCCCTCAAGGAGTAGACCCTACGAGCAGTACTTC	CSASPSRSRPYEQYF
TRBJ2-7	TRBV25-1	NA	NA	TGTGCCAGCAGTAACGGGAGTTGGCAGGAGCAGTACTTC	CASSNGSWQEQYF
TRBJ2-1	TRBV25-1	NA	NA	TGTGCCAGCAGTGATTCCAACACGAATGAGCAGTTCTTC	CASSDSNTNEQFF
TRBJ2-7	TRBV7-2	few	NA	TGTGCCAGCAGCTTAGCGGGGTCAAGCTCCTACGAGCAGTACTTC	CASSLAGSSSYEQYF
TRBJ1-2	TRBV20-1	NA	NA	TGCAGTGGGATCGTTCACAGTTCTCCCACCTTC	CSGIVHSSPTF
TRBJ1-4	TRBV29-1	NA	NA	TGCAGCGTTGGTCGGTCGGGAGAGGGGGAACTGGAACTGTTTTTT	CSVGRSGEGELELFF
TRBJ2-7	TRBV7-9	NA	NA	TGTGCCAGCCGTTGGTCCGGGGACGGTAGCTACGAGCAGTACTTC	CASRWSGDGSYEQYF
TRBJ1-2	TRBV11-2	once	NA	TGTGCCAGCAGCTTATACGATGGCTACACCTTC	CASSLYDGYTF
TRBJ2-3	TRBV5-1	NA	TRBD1	TGCGCCAGCAGCTTGGACGGGACAGGGAGCACAGATACGCAGTATTTT	CASSLDGTGSTDTQYF
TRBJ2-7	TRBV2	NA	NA	TGTGCCAGCAGTGAGATCGAGGACACGCACTACGAGCAGTACTTC	CASSEIEDTHYEQYF
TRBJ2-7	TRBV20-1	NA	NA	TGCAGTGCTAGAGTTGCGGGCTACGAGCAGTACTTC	CSARVAGYEQYF
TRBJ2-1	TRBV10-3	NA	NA	TGTGCCATCAGTGAGTCCCAGCGGGCTATGAATGAGCAGTTCTTC	CAISESQRAMNEQFF
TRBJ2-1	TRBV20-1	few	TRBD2	TGCAGTGCTAACCCCGGGACTAGCGGCTACAATGAGCAGTTCTTC	CSANPGTSGYNEQFF
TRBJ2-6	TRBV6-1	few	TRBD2	TGTGCTTCGACTAGCTTCGTTGGGGCCAACGTCCTGACTTTC	CASTSFVGANVLTF
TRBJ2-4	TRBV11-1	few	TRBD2	TGTGCCAGCAGCTTAGAGTCAACAGGACCCAGGAGCGGGACTGTTAGAAACATTCAGTACTTC	CASSLESTGPRSGTVRNIQYF
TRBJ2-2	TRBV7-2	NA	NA	TGTGCCAGCAGCTTAGCGCCCGGGAGCTCCGGGGAGCTGTTTTTT	CASSLAPGSSGELFF
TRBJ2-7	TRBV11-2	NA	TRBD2	TGTGCCAGCGGCCCTCCGGGAGGCAGAAATGAGCAGTACTTC	CASGPPGGRNEQYF
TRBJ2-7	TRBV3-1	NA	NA	TGTGCCAGCAGCCAAGACGTGGGGGGGCCCCAGTACTTC	CASSQDVGGPQYF
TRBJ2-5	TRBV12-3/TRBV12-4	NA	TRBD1	TGTGCCAGCAGTCCGCGACAGGGGGGTCAAGAGACCCAGTACTTC	CASSPRQGGQETQYF
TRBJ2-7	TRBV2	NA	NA	TGTGCCAGTCGGGGACACTACGAGCAGTACTTC	CASRGHYEQYF
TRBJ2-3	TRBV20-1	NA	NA	TGCAGTGCTAGAGGTCCAAGCGGGGATACGCAGTATTTT	CSARGPSGDTQYF
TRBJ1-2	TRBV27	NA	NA	TGTGCCAGCAGTTCCCGACAGACGTTAAACTATGGCTACACCTTC	CASSSRQTLNYGYTF
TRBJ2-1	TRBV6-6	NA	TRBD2	TGTGCCAGCAGTCGGCATAACGTAGCGGGGGAGGAGCAGTTCTTC	CASSRHNVAGEEQFF
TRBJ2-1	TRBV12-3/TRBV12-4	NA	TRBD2	TGTGCCAGCAGGTTGAAAGCGGGGGGGGGCTATGAGCAGTTCTTC	CASRLKAGGGYEQFF
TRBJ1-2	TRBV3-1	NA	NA	TGTGCCAGCAGCCAAGATATGGCAACAGCTAACTATGGCTACACCTTC	CASSQDMATANYGYTF
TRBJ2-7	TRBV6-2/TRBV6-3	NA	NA	TGTGCCAGCATTAGGTCCGGCGGACTCTACGAGCAGTACTTC	CASIRSGGLYEQYF
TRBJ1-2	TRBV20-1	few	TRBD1	TGCAGTGCTAGAGATAAGAGACAGGGGGAAGTAGGCTACACCTTC	CSARDKRQGEVGYTF
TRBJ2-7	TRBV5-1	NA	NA	TGCGCCAGCAGCTCCCAACAGCGCGAGCAGTACTTC	CASSSQQREQYF
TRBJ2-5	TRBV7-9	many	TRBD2	TGTGCCAGCAGCCTTAGAGGTGGCGGGAGGAGTCTCGAGACCCAGTACTTC	CASSLRGGGRSLETQYF
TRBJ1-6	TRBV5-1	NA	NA	TGCGCCAGCAGCTTGGCGAACAATACAGGGCAACCTGCACCCCTCCACTTT	CASSLANNTGQPAPLHF
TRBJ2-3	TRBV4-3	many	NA	TGCGCCAGCAGCCAAGATCGTCTGGGTACGCAGTATTTT	CASSQDRLGTQYF
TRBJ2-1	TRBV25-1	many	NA	TGTGCCAGCAGTGAAACCGGACTTCGAGACAATGAGCAGTTCTTC	CASSETGLRDNEQFF
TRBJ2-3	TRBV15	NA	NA	TGTGCCACCAGCTTAATGCCGGGACCGGGCACAGATACGCAGTATTTT	CATSLMPGPGTDTQYF
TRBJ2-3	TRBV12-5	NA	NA	TGTGCTAGTGGTTTGGCGGTGACCCCCTCTGGGACGCAGTATTTT	CASGLAVTPSGTQYF
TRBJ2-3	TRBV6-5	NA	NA	TGTGCCAGCAGGCACCGCACCACCGCGGATACGCAGTATTTT	CASRHRTTADTQYF
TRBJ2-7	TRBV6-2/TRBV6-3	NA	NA	TGTGCCAGCAGTACGAGGAGAGCCTACGAGCAGTACTTC	CASSTRRAYEQYF
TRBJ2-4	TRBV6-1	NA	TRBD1	TGTGCCAGCACCAAGGCGGGACAGGGTACTACACTAGCCAAAAACATTCAGTACTTC	CASTKAGQGTTLAKNIQYF
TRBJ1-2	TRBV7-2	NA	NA	TGTGCCAGCAGCTTAGCGCTGTCCGGGCAGGATGGCTACACCTTC	CASSLALSGQDGYTF
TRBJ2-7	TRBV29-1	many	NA	TGCAGCGTGGCCGGACCCGACGGGGAGCAGTACTTC	CSVAGPDGEQYF
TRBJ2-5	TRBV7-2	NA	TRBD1	TGTGCCAGCAGGGGACAGGTGGAGACCCAGTACTTC	CASRGQVETQYF
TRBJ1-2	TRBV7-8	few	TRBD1	TGTGCCAGCAGCTTAGCCGGGACAGCTAATGGCTACACCTTC	CASSLAGTANGYTF
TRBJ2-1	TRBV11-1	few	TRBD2	TGTGCCAGCAGCTTTCGACTAGCGGGAGGCCCTATCAATGAGCAGTTCTTC	CASSFRLAGGPINEQFF
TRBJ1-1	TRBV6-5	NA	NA	TGTGCCAGCAGTAGGGGGACTGGGAACACTGAAGCTTTCTTT	CASSRGTGNTEAFF
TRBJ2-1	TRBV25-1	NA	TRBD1	TGTGCCAGCAGCCTCTTTAGGGGGCTGGACAATGAGCAGTTCTTC	CASSLFRGLDNEQFF
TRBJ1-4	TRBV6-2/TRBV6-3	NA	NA	TGTGCCAGCAGTTACCTTCGCCAGGGAGGTTCAACTAATGAAAAACTGTTTTTT	CASSYLRQGGSTNEKLFF
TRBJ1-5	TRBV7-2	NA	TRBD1	TGTGCCAGCAGCCCCCGGGACAGGGAGCCCCAGCATTTT	CASSPRDREPQHF
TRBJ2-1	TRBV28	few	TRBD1	TGTGCCAGCAGTTTCCCGGACAGGGGCAATGAGCAGTTCTTC	CASSFPDRGNEQFF
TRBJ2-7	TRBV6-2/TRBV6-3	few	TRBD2	TGTGCCAGCAGTTACTCGAGCACTAGCGGGACCTACGAGCAGTACTTC	CASSYSSTSGTYEQYF
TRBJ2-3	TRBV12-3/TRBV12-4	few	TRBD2	TGTGCCAGCAGTTTATCAGCGGGAGGGCCTTTTGTGTATTTT	CASSLSAGGPFVYF
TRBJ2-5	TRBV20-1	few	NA	TGCAGTGCTCCCAGCGGCCAAGGGAGGGAGACCCAGTACTTC	CSAPSGQGRETQYF
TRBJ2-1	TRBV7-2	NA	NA	TGTGCCAGCAGCTACAGACCGGGACCCAAGCAGTTCTTC	CASSYRPGPKQFF